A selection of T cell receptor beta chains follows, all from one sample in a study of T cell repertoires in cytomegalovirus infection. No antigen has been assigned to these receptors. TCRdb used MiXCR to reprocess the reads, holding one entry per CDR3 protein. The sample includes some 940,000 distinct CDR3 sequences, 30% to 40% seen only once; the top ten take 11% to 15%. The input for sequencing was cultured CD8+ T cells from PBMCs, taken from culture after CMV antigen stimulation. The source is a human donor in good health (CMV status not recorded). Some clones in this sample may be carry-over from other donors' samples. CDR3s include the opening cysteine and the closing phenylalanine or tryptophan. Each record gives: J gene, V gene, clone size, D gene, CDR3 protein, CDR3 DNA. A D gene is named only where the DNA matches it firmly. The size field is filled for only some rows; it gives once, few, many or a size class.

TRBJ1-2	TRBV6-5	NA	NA	CASSYRAHYGYTF	TGTGCCAGCAGTTACAGGGCACACTATGGCTACACCTTC
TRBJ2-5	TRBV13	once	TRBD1	CASSTDRDRGETQYF	TGTGCCAGCAGCACGGACCGGGACAGGGGAGAGACCCAGTACTTC
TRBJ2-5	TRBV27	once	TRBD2	CASSPGLAGGYQETQYF	TGTGCCAGCAGTCCTGGACTAGCGGGGGGATATCAAGAGACCCAGTACTTC
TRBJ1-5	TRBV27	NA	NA	CASSSLSQPQHF	TGTGCCAGCAGTTCATTAAGTCAGCCCCAGCATTTT
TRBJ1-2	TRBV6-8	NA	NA	CASSYGGIGGYGYTF	TGTGCCAGCAGTTACGGGGGGATAGGTGGCTATGGCTACACCTTC
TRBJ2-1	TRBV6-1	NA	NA	CASSDVLAGSNSYNEQFF	TGTGCCAGCAGTGACGTACTCGCTGGGTCCAACTCCTACAATGAGCAGTTCTTC
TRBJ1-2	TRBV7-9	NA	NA	CASSLRGAGSEMNYGYTF	TGTGCCAGCAGCTTAAGGGGGGCGGGATCAGAGATGAACTATGGCTACACCTTC
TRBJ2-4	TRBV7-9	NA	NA	CASSLTGWGGNIQYF	TGTGCCAGCAGCTTAACTGGTTGGGGCGGCAACATTCAGTACTTC
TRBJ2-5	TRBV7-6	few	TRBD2	CASTSGGVQETQYF	TGTGCCAGCACTAGCGGGGGGGTCCAAGAGACCCAGTACTTC
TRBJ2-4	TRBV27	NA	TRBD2	CASSFSGDKNIQYF	TGTGCCAGCAGTTTTAGCGGGGATAAAAACATTCAGTACTTC
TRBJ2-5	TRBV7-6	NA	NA	CASSLAHRQETQYF	TGTGCCAGCAGCTTAGCGCACAGACAAGAGACCCAGTACTTC
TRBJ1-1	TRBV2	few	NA	CASRGELAFF	TGTGCCAGCAGGGGAGAGTTGGCTTTCTTT
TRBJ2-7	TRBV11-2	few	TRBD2	CASSLDKGGRAIMGQYF	TGTGCCAGCAGCTTAGATAAAGGCGGGAGGGCTATAATGGGGCAGTACTTC
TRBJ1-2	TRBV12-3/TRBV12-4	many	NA	CASSSLGPEHGYTF	TGTGCCAGCAGTTCTTTGGGCCCGGAACATGGCTACACCTTC
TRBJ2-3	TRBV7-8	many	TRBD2	CASSLAGTSGGGDTQYF	TGTGCCAGCAGCTTAGCGGGGACTAGCGGGGGCGGGGATACGCAGTATTTT
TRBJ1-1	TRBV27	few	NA	CASGYPGVNTEAFF	TGTGCCAGCGGCTACCCAGGAGTGAACACTGAAGCTTTCTTT
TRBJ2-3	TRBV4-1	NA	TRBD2	CASSQDGLAGGRDTQYF	TGCGCCAGCAGCCAAGATGGGCTAGCGGGGGGGCGAGATACGCAGTATTTT
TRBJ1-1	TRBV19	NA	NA	CASSINNQAFF	TGTGCCAGTAGTATTAACAATCAAGCTTTCTTT
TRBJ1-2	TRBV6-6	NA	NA	CASSFPGLGTAGYTF	TGTGCCAGCAGTTTCCCCGGACTAGGGACGGCTGGCTACACCTTC
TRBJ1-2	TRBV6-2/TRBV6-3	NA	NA	CASSYSIANYGYTF	TGTGCCAGCAGTTACTCGATAGCGAACTATGGCTACACCTTC
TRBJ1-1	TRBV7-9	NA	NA	CASSHPDSGEGDTEAFF	TGTGCCAGCAGCCACCCGGACAGCGGAGAAGGAGACACTGAAGCTTTCTTT
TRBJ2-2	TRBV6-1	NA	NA	CASSGVRRGFNTGELFF	TGTGCCAGCAGTGGAGTGAGGAGGGGCTTTAACACCGGGGAGCTGTTTTTT
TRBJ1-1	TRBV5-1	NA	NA	CASSLAQPAGKAEAFF	TGCGCCAGCAGCTTGGCACAGCCAGCGGGGAAAGCTGAAGCTTTCTTT
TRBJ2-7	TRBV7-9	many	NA	CASSQGQSHEQYF	TGTGCCAGCAGTCAGGGCCAGTCCCACGAGCAGTACTTC
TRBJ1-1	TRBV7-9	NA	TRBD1	CASSPDRVVEAFF	TGTGCCAGCAGCCCAGACAGGGTGGTTGAAGCTTTCTTT
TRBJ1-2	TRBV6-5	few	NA	CASSYGGAAGYTF	TGTGCCAGCAGTTACGGGGGGGCGGCTGGCTACACCTTC
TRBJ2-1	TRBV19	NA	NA	CASSIASWYNEQFF	TGTGCCAGTAGTATAGCCTCGTGGTACAATGAGCAGTTCTTC